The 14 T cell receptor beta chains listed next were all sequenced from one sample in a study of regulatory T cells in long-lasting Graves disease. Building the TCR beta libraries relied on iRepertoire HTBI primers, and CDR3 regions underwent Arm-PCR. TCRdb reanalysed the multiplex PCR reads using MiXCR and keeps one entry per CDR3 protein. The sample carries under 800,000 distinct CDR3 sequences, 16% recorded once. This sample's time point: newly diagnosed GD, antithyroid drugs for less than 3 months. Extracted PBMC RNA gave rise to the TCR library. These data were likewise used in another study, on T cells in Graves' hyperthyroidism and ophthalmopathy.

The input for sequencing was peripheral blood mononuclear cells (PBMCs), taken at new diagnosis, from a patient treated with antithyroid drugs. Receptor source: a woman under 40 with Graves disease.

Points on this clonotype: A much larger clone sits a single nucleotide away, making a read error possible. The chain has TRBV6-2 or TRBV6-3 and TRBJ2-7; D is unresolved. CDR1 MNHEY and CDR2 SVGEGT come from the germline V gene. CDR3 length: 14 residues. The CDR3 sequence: CASSEIGVASEQHF. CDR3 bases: TGTGCCAGCAGTGAAATCGGAGTGGCGAGCGAGCAGCACTTC.

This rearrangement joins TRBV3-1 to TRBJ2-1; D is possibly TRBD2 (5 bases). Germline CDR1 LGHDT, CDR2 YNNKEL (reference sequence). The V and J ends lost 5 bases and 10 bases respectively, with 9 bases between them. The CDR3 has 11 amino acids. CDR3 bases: TGTGCCAGCAGCGATACGGGGGAGCAGTTCTTC. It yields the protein CASSDTGEQFF.

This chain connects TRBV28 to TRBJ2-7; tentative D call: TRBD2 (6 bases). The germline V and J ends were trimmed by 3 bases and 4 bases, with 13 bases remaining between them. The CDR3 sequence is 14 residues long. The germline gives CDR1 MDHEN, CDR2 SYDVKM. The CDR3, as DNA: TGTGCCAGCAGTTTTCGGGGGAAGGGGTACGAGCAGTACTTC. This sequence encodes CASSFRGKGYEQYF.

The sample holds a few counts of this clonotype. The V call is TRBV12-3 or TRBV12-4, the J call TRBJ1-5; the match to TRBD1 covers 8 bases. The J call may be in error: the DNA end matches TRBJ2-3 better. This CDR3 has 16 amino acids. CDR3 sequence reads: CASTRTQGVSNQPQYF. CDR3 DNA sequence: TGTGCCAGCACCCGAACACAGGGGGTTAGCAATCAGCCCCAGTATTTT.

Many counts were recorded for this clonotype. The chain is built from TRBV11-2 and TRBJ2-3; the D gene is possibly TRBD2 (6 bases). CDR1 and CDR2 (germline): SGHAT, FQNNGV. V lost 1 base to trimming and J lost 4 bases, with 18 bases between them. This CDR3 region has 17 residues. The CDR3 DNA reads TGTGCCAGCAGCTTAGGGCCGAGGAGGGAGTGGGCAGATACGCAGTATTTT. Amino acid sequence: CASSLGPRREWADTQYF. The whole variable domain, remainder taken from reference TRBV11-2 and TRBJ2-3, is EAGVAQSPRYKIIEKRQSVAFWCNPISGHATLYWYQQILGQGPKLLIQFQNNGVVDDSQLPKDRFSAERLKGVDSTLKIQPAKLEDSAVYLCASSLGPRREWADTQYFGPGTRLTVL.

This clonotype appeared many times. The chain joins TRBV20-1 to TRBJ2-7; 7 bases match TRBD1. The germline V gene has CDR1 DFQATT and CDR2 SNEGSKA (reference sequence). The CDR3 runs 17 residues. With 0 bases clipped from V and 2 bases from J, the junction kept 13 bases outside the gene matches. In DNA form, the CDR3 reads TGCAGTGCTAGAGATCAGGGGACAGCACGTAGCCCCTACGAGCAGTACTTC. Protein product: CSARDQGTARSPYEQYF.

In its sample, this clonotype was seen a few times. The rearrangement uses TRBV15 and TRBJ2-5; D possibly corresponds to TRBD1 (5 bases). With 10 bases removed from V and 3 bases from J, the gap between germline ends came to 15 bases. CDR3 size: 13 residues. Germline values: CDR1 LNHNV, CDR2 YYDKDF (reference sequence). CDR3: CASRVATEETQYF. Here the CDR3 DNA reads TGTGCCAGCAGAGTTGCGACAGAAGAGACCCAGTACTTC.

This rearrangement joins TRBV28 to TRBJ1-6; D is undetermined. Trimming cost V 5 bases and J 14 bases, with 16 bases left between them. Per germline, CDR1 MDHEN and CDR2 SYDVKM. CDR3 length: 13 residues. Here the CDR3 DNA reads TGTGCCAGCAGTCCCGAGAGTATTCGGGCCCTCCACTTT. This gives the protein CASSPESIRALHF.

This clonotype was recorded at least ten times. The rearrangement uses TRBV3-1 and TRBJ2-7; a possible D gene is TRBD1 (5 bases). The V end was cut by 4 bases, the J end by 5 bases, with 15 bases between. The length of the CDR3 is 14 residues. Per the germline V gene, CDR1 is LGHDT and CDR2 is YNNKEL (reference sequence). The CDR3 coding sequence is TGTGCCAGCAGCCTAAGGGGAACTACGAACGAGCAGTACTTC. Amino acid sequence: CASSLRGTTNEQYF.

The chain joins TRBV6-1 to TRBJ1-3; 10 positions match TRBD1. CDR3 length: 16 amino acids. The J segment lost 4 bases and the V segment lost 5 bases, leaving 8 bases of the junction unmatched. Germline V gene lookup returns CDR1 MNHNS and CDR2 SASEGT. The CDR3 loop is CASSPAGTGEGNTIYF. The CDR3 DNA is TGTGCCAGCAGTCCCGCCGGGACAGGGGAAGGAAACACCATATATTTT.

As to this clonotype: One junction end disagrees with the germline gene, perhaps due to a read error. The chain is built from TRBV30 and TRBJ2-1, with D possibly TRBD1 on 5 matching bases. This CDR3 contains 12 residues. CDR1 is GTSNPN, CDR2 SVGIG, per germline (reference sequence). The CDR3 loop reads CTWSENIGVEFF. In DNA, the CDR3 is TGTACCTGGAGTGAGAATATAGGGGTGGAGTTCTTC.

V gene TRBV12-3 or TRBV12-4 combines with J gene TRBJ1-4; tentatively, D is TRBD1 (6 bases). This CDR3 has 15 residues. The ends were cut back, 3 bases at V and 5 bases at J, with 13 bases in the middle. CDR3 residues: CASSFGGTQNEKLFF. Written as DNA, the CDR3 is TGTGCCAGCAGTTTTGGGGGGACACAAAATGAAAAACTGTTTTTT.

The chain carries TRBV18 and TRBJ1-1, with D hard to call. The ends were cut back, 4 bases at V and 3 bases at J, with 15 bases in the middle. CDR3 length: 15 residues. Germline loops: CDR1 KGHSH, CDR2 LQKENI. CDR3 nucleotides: TGTGCCAGCTCACTCAGAAGGGCGCGGGACACTGAAGCTTTCTTT. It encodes CASSLRRARDTEAFF.

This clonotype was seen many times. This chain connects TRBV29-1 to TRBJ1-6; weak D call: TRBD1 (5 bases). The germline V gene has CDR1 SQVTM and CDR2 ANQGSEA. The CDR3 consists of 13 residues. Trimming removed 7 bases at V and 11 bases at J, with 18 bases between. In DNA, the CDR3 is TGCAGCGCGGGGGACCAGACAGATACACCCCTCCACTTT. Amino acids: CSAGDQTDTPLHF. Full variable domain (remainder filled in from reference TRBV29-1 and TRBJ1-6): SAVISQKPSRDICQRGTSLTIQCQVDSQVTMMFWYRQQPGQSLTLIATANQGSEATYESGFVIDKFPISRPNLTFSTLTVSNMSPEDSSIYLCSAGDQTDTPLHFGNGTRLTVT.